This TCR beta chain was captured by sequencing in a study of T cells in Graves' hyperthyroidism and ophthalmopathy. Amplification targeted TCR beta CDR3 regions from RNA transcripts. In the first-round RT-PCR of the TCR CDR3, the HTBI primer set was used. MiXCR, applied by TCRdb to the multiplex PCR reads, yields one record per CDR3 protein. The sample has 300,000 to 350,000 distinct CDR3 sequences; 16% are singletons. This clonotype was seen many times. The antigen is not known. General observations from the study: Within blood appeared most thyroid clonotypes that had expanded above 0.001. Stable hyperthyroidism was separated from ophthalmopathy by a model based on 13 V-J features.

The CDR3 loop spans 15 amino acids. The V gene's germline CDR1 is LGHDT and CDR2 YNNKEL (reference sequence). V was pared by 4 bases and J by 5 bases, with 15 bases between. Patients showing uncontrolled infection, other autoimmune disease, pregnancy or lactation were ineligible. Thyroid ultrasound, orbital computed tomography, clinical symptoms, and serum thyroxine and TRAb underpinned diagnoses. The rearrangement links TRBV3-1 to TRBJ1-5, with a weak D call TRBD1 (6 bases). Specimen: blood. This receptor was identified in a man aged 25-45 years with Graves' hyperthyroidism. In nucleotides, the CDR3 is TGTGCCAGCAGCCTTCGAGGGGGGAAGGATCAGCCCCAGCATTTT. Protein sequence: CASSLRGGKDQPQHF.